Listed here are 20 T cell receptor beta chains from one sample, sequenced in a study of spatial heterogeneity in lung cancer. This sample's time point: sample taken at primary tumor resection. MiXCR, applied by TCRdb to the 5' RACE reads, yields one record per CDR3 protein. Here the sample spans just under 95,000 distinct CDR3 sequences, about 12% being singletons. Sequences were derived from PBMCs, sampled at surgery. These receptors came from a male donor with early-stage non-small cell lung cancer.

This clonotype came up a few times. The chain is built from TRBV5-1 and TRBJ2-1, with D uncertain. This CDR3 is 14 amino acids long. Germline lookup yields CDR1 SGHRS and CDR2 YFSETQ. The V end was cut by 0 bases, the J end by 10 bases, with 14 bases between. The CDR3 sequence: CASSLAFTYSEQFF. As DNA, the CDR3 is TGCGCCAGCAGCTTGGCCTTCACCTACTCGGAGCAGTTCTTC.

This clonotype has ten or more counts. The rearrangement links TRBV29-1 to TRBJ2-7; possibly TRBD2 for D (7 bases). Trimming stripped 6 bases from V and 4 bases from J, with 16 bases between. There are 13 residues in the CDR3. Germline V gives CDR1 SQVTM, CDR2 ANQGSEA. The CDR3 protein is CSVSGEGVYEQYF. CDR3 coding DNA: TGCAGCGTCTCAGGGGAGGGCGTGTACGAGCAGTACTTC.

The V gene is TRBV20-1, the J gene TRBJ1-6; the D gene is possibly TRBD1 (5 bases). This CDR3 has 15 residues. CDR1 is DFQATT, CDR2 SNEGSKA, per germline (reference sequence). Deletions cut 1 base from V and 10 bases from J, with 17 bases between. The CDR3 region has the DNA TGCAGTGCTAGAGCATCTCAGGGATTCGGGTCACCCCTCCACTTT. As protein: CSARASQGFGSPLHF.

A word on this clonotype: This may arise from a read error, as a much more abundant clone is one base away. The V and J genes are TRBV7-3 and TRBJ2-1; D is undetermined. CDR1 and CDR2 from the germline V gene are SGHTA and FQGTGA. The CDR3 length is 15 residues. CDR3 bases: TGTGTCAGCAGCTTAGGAGACTCAACCTACAATGAGCAGTTCTTC. Its protein is CVSSLGDSTYNEQFF.

The V and J genes are TRBV9 and TRBJ2-7, with TRBD1 matching over 7 bases. From germline, CDR1 is SGDLS and CDR2 YYNGEE. Losses at the gene ends were 3 bases for V and 4 bases for J; bases not matched to a gene: 10. The CDR3 length is 15 residues. The CDR3 coding sequence is TGTGCCAGCAGCGCCCGGGACAGTCTCATTTACGAGCAGTACTTC. Translating it yields CASSARDSLIYEQYF.

This chain joins TRBV11-3 and TRBJ2-7, with 8 bases aligning to TRBD1. J lost 0 bases, V lost 5 bases, and 12 bases had no gene match. Germline CDR1 and CDR2: SGHNT and YENEEA. The CDR3 loop spans 17 amino acids. Here the CDR3 DNA reads TGTGCCAGCAGCGCCCGGACAGGGAATATCAACTCCTACGAGCAGTACTTC. Protein product: CASSARTGNINSYEQYF.

This clonotype has only a few counts. The chain links TRBV12-3 or TRBV12-4 to TRBJ2-7, with D possibly being TRBD1 (6 bases). V was clipped by 5 bases and J by 6 bases, with 14 bases between them. There are 13 residues in the CDR3. CDR3 in amino acids: CASSRGQVGEQYF. DNA of the CDR3: TGTGCCAGCAGTCGGGGACAAGTAGGCGAGCAGTACTTC.

This clonotype occurred a few times. The rearrangement links TRBV30 to TRBJ1-1, with unresolved D. Trimming left V 7 bases short and J 1 base short, with 16 bases between. Germline values: CDR1 GTSNPN, CDR2 SVGIG (reference sequence). CDR3 length equals 14 residues. CDR3 in DNA: TGTGCCTCTGATGGGATTACCGGGAACACTGAAGCTTTCTTT. Its protein is CASDGITGNTEAFF.

This clonotype was seen a handful of times. The chain has TRBV10-3 and TRBJ1-2; tentative D call: TRBD1 (5 bases). The CDR3 totals 13 residues. V was cut by 11 bases and J by 4 bases, with 17 bases left in between. In germline, CDR1 is ENHRY, CDR2 SYGVKD. The CDR3 reads CAAHTGQSYGYTF. DNA of the CDR3: TGTGCCGCCCATACGGGGCAAAGCTATGGCTACACCTTC.

This clonotype was recorded a few times. The CDR3 spells CASTTPGGYNEQFF. As DNA, the CDR3 is TGTGCCAGCACCACCCCGGGAGGGTACAATGAGCAGTTCTTC. The chain uses TRBV11-2 and TRBJ2-1; 8 positions match TRBD2. The CDR3 sequence is 14 residues long. J gave up 4 bases and V 7 bases, and 6 bases lay outside the gene matches. Germline-derived CDR1 and CDR2 are SGHAT and FQNNGV.

At least ten counts were recorded for this clonotype. CDR3 sequence (DNA): TGCGCCAGCAGCGACATAGACAGGGGCCAAGAGACCCAGTACTTC. It codes for CASSDIDRGQETQYF. The V call is TRBV5-1, the J call TRBJ2-5; 8 bases fit TRBD1. V dropped 4 bases and J dropped 1; count of bases not matched to a gene: 6. Germline V gene data show CDR1 as SGHRS and CDR2 as YFSETQ. The length of the CDR3 is 15 residues.

This clonotype has only a few counts. The rearrangement links TRBV28 to TRBJ2-3, with 8 nucleotides matching TRBD2. CDR1 MDHEN and CDR2 SYDVKM come from the germline V gene. V dropped 4 bases and J dropped 1; count of bases not matched to a gene: 4. The CDR3 loop spans 15 amino acids. The CDR3 here is CASSSRGGRTDTQYF. The CDR3 DNA reads TGTGCCAGCAGTTCGCGCGGGGGGCGCACAGATACGCAGTATTTT.

This sequence joins TRBV7-9 and TRBJ1-5; unclear D gene. The CDR3 contains 13 residues. From germline, CDR1 is SEHNR and CDR2 FQNEAQ (reference sequence). V shed 4 bases and J shed 4 bases, with 8 bases lying between them. CDR3 loop: CASSSDGNQPQHF. In nucleotides, the CDR3 is TGTGCCAGCAGCTCGGACGGAAATCAGCCCCAGCATTTT.

The chain links TRBV6-5 to TRBJ2-5; 9 nucleotides align to TRBD1. CDR3 size: 16 residues. Per the germline V gene, CDR1 is MNHEY and CDR2 is SVGAGI. V was clipped by 6 bases and J by 2 bases; unmatched bases: 10. The CDR3 coding sequence is TGTGCCAGCAGCCGCAAACCGGGACAGGGACAAGAGACCCAGTACTTC. It specifies CASSRKPGQGQETQYF.

The V and J genes are TRBV4-3 and TRBJ2-1; 7 nucleotides line up with TRBD1. The germline V gene has CDR1 LGHNA and CDR2 YSLEER. The CDR3 is made up of 16 amino acids. Germline trimming cut 0 bases from V and 6 bases from J; bases unmatched to any gene: 8. CDR3 sequence reads: CASSQETGSPFNEQFF. CDR3 sequence (DNA): TGCGCCAGCAGCCAAGAGACAGGGAGTCCGTTCAATGAGCAGTTCTTC.

This clonotype turned up a few times. The chain recombines TRBV20-1 with TRBJ2-6; D possibly corresponds to TRBD1 (6 bases). The CDR3 consists of 18 residues. Trimming stripped 0 bases from V and 3 bases from J, with 18 bases between. Germline V CDR1 and CDR2: DFQATT, SNEGSKA (reference sequence). CDR3 loop: CSAREAGVGVNGANVLTF. In nucleotides, the CDR3 is TGCAGTGCTAGAGAGGCAGGGGTAGGGGTAAATGGGGCCAACGTCCTGACTTTC.

This sequence joins TRBV7-9 and TRBJ2-2, with unresolved D. The CDR3 has 14 amino acids. The germline V gene has CDR1 SEHNR and CDR2 FQNEAQ (reference sequence). The V end lost 5 bases, the J end lost 1 base, and 8 bases lay between the germline ends. DNA of the CDR3: TGTGCCAGCAGCCCGACGGAGAACACCGGGGAGCTGTTTTTT. It specifies CASSPTENTGELFF.

The chain has TRBV24-1 and TRBJ2-2, with 12 bases fitting TRBD2. This CDR3 is built from 15 residues. Germline V lookup: CDR1 KGHDR, CDR2 SFDVKD. The ends lost 4 bases at V and 7 bases at J; junction bases unmatched: 3. The CDR3: CATSETSGSGGELFF. The CDR3 DNA is TGTGCCACCAGTGAGACTAGCGGGAGTGGCGGGGAGCTGTTTTTT.

The V call is TRBV2, the J call TRBJ1-4, with D maybe TRBD1 (6 bases). V dropped 6 bases and J dropped 2 bases, with 19 bases sitting between them. The CDR3 sequence is 17 residues long. Germline values: CDR1 SNHLY, CDR2 FYNNEI. The CDR3 loop is CASRAPGGRFTNEKLFF. The CDR3 bases are TGTGCCAGCAGAGCCCCGGGGGGGCGATTTACTAATGAAAAACTGTTTTTT.

This chain links TRBV4-3 with TRBJ1-5; D is perhaps TRBD1 (6 bases). The V end lost 0 bases, the J end lost 2 bases, and 11 bases lay between the germline ends. The CDR3 contains 16 residues. Germline V lookup: CDR1 LGHNA, CDR2 YSLEER. CDR3 bases: TGCGCCAGCAGCCAAGATACACAGGGAGGCAATCAGCCCCAGCATTTT. It codes for CASSQDTQGGNQPQHF.